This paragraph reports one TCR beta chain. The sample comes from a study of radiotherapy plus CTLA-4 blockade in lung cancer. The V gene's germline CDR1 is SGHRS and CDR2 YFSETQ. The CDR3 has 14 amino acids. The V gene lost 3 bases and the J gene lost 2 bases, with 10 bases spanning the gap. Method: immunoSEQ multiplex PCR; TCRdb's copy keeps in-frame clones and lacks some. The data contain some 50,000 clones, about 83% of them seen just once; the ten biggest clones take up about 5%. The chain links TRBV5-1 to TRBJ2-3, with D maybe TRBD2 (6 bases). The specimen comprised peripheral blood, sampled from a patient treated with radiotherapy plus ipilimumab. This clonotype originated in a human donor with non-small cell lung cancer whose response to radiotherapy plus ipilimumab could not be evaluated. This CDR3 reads CASSSGLYTDTQYF. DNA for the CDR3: TGCGCCAGCAGCTCAGGACTATACACAGATACGCAGTATTTT.